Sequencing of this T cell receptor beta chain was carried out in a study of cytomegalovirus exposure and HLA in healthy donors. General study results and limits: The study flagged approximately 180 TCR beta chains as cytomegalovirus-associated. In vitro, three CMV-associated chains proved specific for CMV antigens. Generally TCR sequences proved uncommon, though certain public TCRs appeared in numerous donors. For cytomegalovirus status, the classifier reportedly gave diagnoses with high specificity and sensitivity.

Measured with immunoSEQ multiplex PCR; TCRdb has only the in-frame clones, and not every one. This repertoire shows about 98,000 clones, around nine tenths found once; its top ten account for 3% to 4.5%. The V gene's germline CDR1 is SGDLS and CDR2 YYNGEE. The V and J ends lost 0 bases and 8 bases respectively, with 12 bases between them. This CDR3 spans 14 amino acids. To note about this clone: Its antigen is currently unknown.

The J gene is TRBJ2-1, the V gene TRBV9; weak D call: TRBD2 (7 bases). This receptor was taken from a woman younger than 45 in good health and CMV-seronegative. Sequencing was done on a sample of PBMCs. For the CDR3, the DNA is TGTGCCAGCAGCGTAGCGGGGGGCCCCCATGAGCAGTTCTTC. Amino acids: CASSVAGGPHEQFF. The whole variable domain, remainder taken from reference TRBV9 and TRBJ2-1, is DSGVTQTPKHLITATGQRVTLRCSPRSGDLSVYWYQQSLDQGLQFLIQYYNGEERAKGNILERFSAQQFPDLHSELNLSSLELGDSALYFCASSVAGGPHEQFFGPGTRLTVL.